What follows are 27 T cell receptor beta chains derived from one specimen sequenced in a study of blood T cell repertoires in COVID-19. Here immunoSEQ multiplex PCR was the method, and the copy in TCRdb shows in-frame clones only, minus some. The sample lists over 200,000 clones, 80% to 85% occurring once. Sequenced sample: peripheral blood. Source of these receptors: a woman older than 75 with active or convalescent COVID-19.

The chain joins TRBV15 to TRBJ2-5; D perhaps matches TRBD1 (6 bases). This CDR3 contains 16 residues. The V gene lost 1 base and the J gene lost 5 bases, with 17 bases spanning the gap. Germline CDR1 reads LNHNV; CDR2 reads YYDKDF (reference sequence). The CDR3, as DNA: TGTGCCACCAGCAGAGGGGTGGCAGGGGCCGGGGAGACCCAGTACTTC. Translated, it gives CATSRGVAGAGETQYF.

The chain employs TRBV9 and TRBJ2-1, with D perhaps TRBD2 (6 bases). Trimming took 0 bases from V and 8 from J, leaving 15 bases between them. Germline V gene sequence: CDR1 SGDLS, CDR2 YYNGEE. This CDR3 has 15 residues. This CDR3 is CASSVAPTRDHEQFF. The CDR3 region has the DNA TGTGCCAGCAGCGTAGCACCGACGCGGGACCATGAGCAGTTCTTC.

V is TRBV27 and J is TRBJ2-2, with a possible D match to TRBD2 (7 bases). Per germline, CDR1 MNHEY and CDR2 SMNVEV (reference sequence). The CDR3 is made up of 16 amino acids. V lost 8 bases, J lost 7 bases, and 23 bases lay in between. The CDR3 coding sequence is TGTGCCAGCCACGGTCGTGGGGGGGCCGTCTTCGGGGAGCTGTTTTTT. Its translation is CASHGRGGAVFGELFF.

V is TRBV2 and J is TRBJ2-1; 7 positions agree with TRBD1. The CDR3 spans 15 residues. The V segment lost 3 bases and the J segment 5 bases; nucleotides outside the gene matches: 7. From germline, CDR1 is SNHLY and CDR2 FYNNEI. CDR3 sequence reads: CASSDPRGIDNEQFF. CDR3 DNA sequence: TGTGCCAGCAGTGATCCCAGGGGGATTGACAATGAGCAGTTCTTC.

The chain links TRBV11-2 to TRBJ2-5; tentative D call: TRBD1 (5 bases). The CDR3 covers 13 residues. Germline V CDR1 and CDR2: SGHAT, FQNNGV. Trimming stripped 2 bases from V and 5 bases from J, with 9 bases between. CDR3 sequence reads: CASSLMGRETQYF. CDR3 DNA sequence: TGTGCCAGCAGCTTAATGGGGCGGGAGACCCAGTACTTC.

The chain couples TRBV6-1 to TRBJ2-5; 10 nucleotides align to TRBD2. This CDR3 spans 12 amino acids. Trimming at V came to 11 bases and at J to 4 bases, leaving 4 bases not matched to a gene. The germline gives CDR1 MNHNS, CDR2 SASEGT. The CDR3 DNA sequence: TGTGCCGTAAGCGGGAGGGTAGAGACCCAGTACTTC. It is translated as CAVSGRVETQYF.

The chain is built from TRBV20-1 and TRBJ2-7; 9 bases line up with TRBD1. Germline V gene lookup returns CDR1 DFQATT and CDR2 SNEGSKA (reference sequence). Trimming at V came to 4 bases and at J to 0 bases, leaving 7 bases not matched to a gene. The CDR3 covers 15 residues. CDR3: CSANEGQGSSYEQYF. The CDR3 nucleotides are TGCAGTGCTAATGAGGGACAGGGAAGCTCCTACGAGCAGTACTTC.

CDR3 bases: TGTGCCAGCAGGGCCCGGGGGGGCGGCACCGGGGAGCTGTTTTTT. Protein sequence: CASRARGGGTGELFF. The chain carries TRBV7-2 and TRBJ2-2, with 8 bases lining up with TRBD2. The CDR3 consists of 15 residues. Germline CDR1 is SGHTA and CDR2 is FQGNSA. The ends lost 6 bases at V and 4 bases at J; junction bases unmatched: 7.

This chain joins TRBV19 and TRBJ2-3, with TRBD1 matching over 7 bases. The CDR3 has 12 amino acids. Germline V gene lookup returns CDR1 LNHDA and CDR2 SQIVND (reference sequence). V lost 5 bases to trimming and J lost 5 bases; unmatched junction nucleotides: 1. CDR3: CASSPGGDTQYF. CDR3 nucleotides: TGTGCCAGTAGTCCAGGGGGAGATACGCAGTATTTT.

CDR3 nucleotides: TGTGTCATCCGGGACAAAGTTCAAGAGACCCAGTACTTC. Its protein product is CVIRDKVQETQYF. The chain is built from TRBV19 and TRBJ2-5, with D maybe TRBD1 (6 bases). Germline V CDR1 and CDR2: LNHDA, SQIVND (reference sequence). The CDR3 has 13 residues.

This chain uses TRBV7-2 with TRBJ2-7, with 8 bases that match TRBD2. Germline V gives CDR1 SGHTA, CDR2 FQGNSA. The CDR3 has 16 residues. After removal of 2 bases from V and 2 bases from J, the junction contained 8 bases not matched to a gene. CDR3 protein: CASSLYKTSDAYEQYF. The CDR3 DNA follows: TGTGCCAGCAGCTTATATAAGACTAGCGATGCCTACGAGCAGTACTTC. The full variable domain, rest sourced from reference TRBV7-2 and TRBJ2-7, is GAGVSQSPSNKVTEKGKDVELRCDPISGHTALYWYRQSLGQGLEFLIYFQGNSAPDKSGLPSDRFSAERTGGSVSTLTIQRTQQEDSAVYLCASSLYKTSDAYEQYFGPGTRLTVT.

The V and J genes are TRBV12-3 or TRBV12-4 and TRBJ2-1, with 8 bases lining up with TRBD2. The CDR3 loop spans 13 amino acids. V lost 2 bases and J lost 12; bases outside the gene matches: 6. This CDR3 is CASSLLAGAMQFF. Here the CDR3 DNA reads TGTGCCAGCAGTTTACTAGCGGGTGCGATGCAGTTCTTC.

The rearrangement uses TRBV3-1 (or the pseudogene TRBV3-2) and TRBJ2-7; 9 bases are shared with TRBD1. The CDR3 has 13 residues. Germline CDR1 is LGHDT and CDR2 is YNNKEL (reference sequence). With 4 bases clipped from V and 7 bases from J, the junction kept 5 bases outside the gene matches. For the CDR3, the DNA is TGTGCCAGCAGCCTCGGACAGGGGTTAGAGCAGTACTTC. It encodes CASSLGQGLEQYF.

CDR3 sequence (DNA): TGTGCCACCAGTGACCCGGGACAGGGCAATGAGCAGTTCTTC. Its translation is CATSDPGQGNEQFF. This chain joins TRBV24-1 and TRBJ2-1; 9 bases map to TRBD1. CDR3 length equals 14 residues. The V and J ends lost 4 bases and 6 bases, in that order; junction bases with no gene match: 3. Germline V lookup: CDR1 KGHDR, CDR2 SFDVKD.

J is TRBJ2-7 and V is TRBV28; TRBD1 matches 7 bases. CDR3 length: 16 amino acids. The germline V gene has CDR1 MDHEN and CDR2 SYDVKM. With 6 bases clipped from V and 3 bases from J, the junction kept 14 bases outside the gene matches. The CDR3 region is CASRPGTALPNYEQYF. The CDR3 coding sequence is TGTGCCAGCAGGCCTGGGACAGCCCTTCCAAACTACGAGCAGTACTTC.

The gene calls are TRBV11-2 and TRBJ2-3; TRBD1 agrees at 7 bases. V lost 7 bases, J lost 2 bases, and 12 bases stayed unmatched. The CDR3 has 16 residues. Germline loops: CDR1 SGHAT, CDR2 FQNNGV. The CDR3 coding sequence is TGTGCCAGCAAACTTTCCGGGACAGTAGACACAGATACGCAGTATTTT. This translates into CASKLSGTVDTDTQYF.

The rearrangement links TRBV29-1 to TRBJ2-3; D might be TRBD2 (6 bases). CDR1 SQVTM and CDR2 ANQGSEA come from the germline V gene. Trimming pared 4 bases from V and 2 bases from J, leaving 16 bases between. The CDR3 is made up of 15 amino acids. The DNA of the CDR3 is TGCAGCGTTGGGGGGGTGCGGGGTCTCACAGATACGCAGTATTTT. Translation gives CSVGGVRGLTDTQYF.

The CDR3 nucleotides read TGTGCCAGCAGCAAAGGACAGGGACCCACAGATACGCAGTATTTT. Protein sequence: CASSKGQGPTDTQYF. This sequence joins TRBV21-1 and TRBJ2-3; TRBD1 reflects the table's D call only, with no check against the DNA. TRBV21-1 is designated a pseudogene. There are 15 residues in the CDR3.

The chain is built from TRBV3-1 (or the pseudogene TRBV3-2) and TRBJ1-2, with D unclear. Germline lookup yields CDR1 LGHDT and CDR2 YNNKEL (reference sequence). This CDR3 region has 14 residues. The V end was cut by 0 bases, the J end by 0 bases, with 5 bases between. In nucleotides, the CDR3 is TGTGCCAGCAGCCAAGATAGCCCTAACTATGGCTACACCTTC. It specifies CASSQDSPNYGYTF.

The chain employs TRBV7-2 and TRBJ2-2, with TRBD2 matching 8 bases. From germline, CDR1 is SGHTA and CDR2 FQGNSA. V trimming: 5 bases; J trimming: 5 bases; junction bases outside the gene matches: 7. This CDR3 is built from 15 residues. The CDR3 region has the DNA TGTGCCAGCAGCCTCGGGACTAGTAGGACCGGGGAGCTGTTTTTT. It translates to CASSLGTSRTGELFF.

This clone showed up just a few times. This chain links TRBV9 with TRBJ2-1; TRBD2 agrees at 14 bases. Germline V lookup: CDR1 SGDLS, CDR2 YYNGEE. This CDR3 comprises 15 residues. Trimming removed 5 bases from V and 10 bases from J; junction bases left unmatched: 8. CDR3 residues: CASRPGLAGVGEQFF. The CDR3 DNA reads TGTGCCAGCAGACCGGGACTAGCGGGAGTGGGGGAGCAGTTCTTC.

The chain employs TRBV5-1 and TRBJ1-1; perhaps TRBD1 as D (5 bases). CDR3 size: 15 residues. Germline V gives CDR1 SGHRS, CDR2 YFSETQ. Between the trimmed V and J ends, which lost 0 bases and 3 bases, there was a span of 12 bases. The CDR3 nucleotides read TGCGCCAGCAGCTTGGGCCCGGGGGTGGACACTGAAGCTTTCTTT. Translation: CASSLGPGVDTEAFF.

The chain uses TRBV5-1 and TRBJ2-1; the D is unclear. Germline CDR1 and CDR2: SGHRS and YFSETQ. V lost 2 bases to trimming and J lost 0 bases, with 6 bases between them. The CDR3 is made up of 14 amino acids. CDR3 sequence (DNA): TGCGCCAGCAGCTTATCAAACTCCTACAATGAGCAGTTCTTC. It is translated as CASSLSNSYNEQFF.

The chain links TRBV18 to TRBJ2-5, with TRBD1 matching over 8 bases. The CDR3 loop spans 15 amino acids. The V segment lost 3 bases and the J segment 5 bases; nucleotides outside the gene matches: 8. CDR1 and CDR2 from the germline V gene are KGHSH and LQKENI. The CDR3 loop reads CASSPPSDRGETQYF. The CDR3 DNA sequence: TGTGCCAGCTCACCCCCCTCCGACAGGGGCGAGACCCAGTACTTC.

The chain has TRBV9 and TRBJ2-2; 8 nucleotides agree with TRBD2. CDR1 and CDR2 (germline): SGDLS, YYNGEE. V trimming: 3 bases; J trimming: 6 bases; junction bases outside the gene matches: 7. The CDR3 has 15 residues. CDR3 region: CASSGASGSSGELFF. Written as DNA, the CDR3 is TGTGCCAGCAGCGGGGCCAGCGGGAGTTCCGGGGAGCTGTTTTTT. Drawing the rest from reference TRBV9 and TRBJ2-2, the complete variable domain is DSGVTQTPKHLITATGQRVTLRCSPRSGDLSVYWYQQSLDQGLQFLIQYYNGEERAKGNILERFSAQQFPDLHSELNLSSLELGDSALYFCASSGASGSSGELFFGEGSRLTVL.

This chain links TRBV4-3 with TRBJ1-1; 7 bases are shared with TRBD1. CDR3 length equals 15 residues. V gave up 1 base and J gave up 5 bases; unmatched junction bases: 7. In germline, CDR1 is LGHNA, CDR2 YSLEER. Here the CDR3 DNA reads TGCGCCAGCAGCCAAGCCGACAGGGTGGGGACTGAAGCTTTCTTT. It yields the protein CASSQADRVGTEAFF.

The V gene is TRBV6-5, the J gene TRBJ1-2, with 7 nucleotides matching TRBD1. Germline CDR1 is MNHEY and CDR2 is SVGAGI. The CDR3 has 14 residues. The junction had 8 bases not matched to a gene; V was cut back by 6 bases and J by 4 bases. The CDR3: CASRQTGTLYGYTF. The CDR3 DNA is TGTGCCAGCAGACAGACAGGGACCCTCTATGGCTACACCTTC.